This T cell receptor (beta chain) was captured in a study of cytomegalovirus exposure and HLA in healthy donors. Study results and limitations: Several of the most significant clusters appeared linked to common viral pathogens, based on a later analysis.

This PCR relied on a set of 60 Vbeta primers and 13 Jbeta primers. The repertoire was sequenced with immunoSEQ multiplex PCR; TCRdb's copy has only in-frame clones and lacks some. The sample lists some 170,000 clones; 80% were seen once. The germline V and J ends were trimmed by 1 base and 4 bases, with 13 bases remaining between them. Germline CDR1 reads SGHNT; CDR2 reads YENEEA. The CDR3 extends over 16 amino acids. Within the sample, this clone is large. Its matching antigen is unknown. This TCR derives from a man aged 18-30 years in good health and CMV-seropositive. The sample was PBMCs. This chain uses TRBV11-3 with TRBJ2-2; the D gene is possibly TRBD1 (6 bases). This chain's CDR3 is CASSLAHRAGTGELFF. The CDR3 nucleotides read TGTGCCAGCAGCTTAGCACACAGGGCGGGCACCGGGGAGCTGTTTTTT.